This T cell receptor beta chain was recovered during a study of blood T cell repertoires in COVID-19. The repertoire was sequenced with immunoSEQ multiplex PCR; TCRdb's copy has only in-frame clones and lacks some. In the table there are 250,000 or so clones, around 83% of which are singletons. J was trimmed by 3 bases and V by 1 base; bases with no gene match: 4. The germline CDR1 and CDR2 sequences are SGHAT and FQNNGV. The CDR3 contains 17 residues. The chain couples TRBV11-2 to TRBJ2-3; 13 bases are shared with TRBD2. The sequenced material came from peripheral blood. The sequence came from a man older than 75 with acute or convalescent COVID-19. The CDR3 DNA follows: TGTGCCAGCAGCTTAGGGATGACTAGCGGGAGGACAGATACGCAGTATTTT. Protein: CASSLGMTSGRTDTQYF.